The rows below give T cell receptor beta chains drawn from one sample of a study of T cell changes during pregnancy in multiple sclerosis. Clones were sequenced by immunoSEQ multiplex PCR, and TCRdb holds only the in-frame ones, with some missing. The table lists about 60,000 clones, under 95% of them singletons, with just under 0.2% in the top ten. The sequenced sample was CD4+ T cells from peripheral blood mononuclear cells, obtained in the second trimester of pregnancy. Receptor source: a female donor with multiple sclerosis, enrolled in a pregnancy study. Both conserved end residues are part of each CDR3. A D gene is named only where the DNA matches it firmly. Size is omitted from some rows. Given values are once, few, many or a class for expanded clones.

v_call	d_call	clone_size	j_call	cdr3_nt	cdr3_aa
TRBV5-1	NA	NA	TRBJ2-3	TGCGCCAGCAGCTTTGACAGATCTAGCACAGATACGCAGTATTTT	CASSFDRSSTDTQYF
TRBV5-1	TRBD1	NA	TRBJ1-3	TGCGCCAGCAGAAAAACAGGGGATGGAAACACCATATATTTT	CASRKTGDGNTIYF
TRBV6-5	TRBD1	NA	TRBJ1-6	TGTGCCAGCAGCCTACGACGACAGGGAAACTCACCCCTCCACTTT	CASSLRRQGNSPLHF
TRBV21-1	NA	few	TRBJ2-2	TGTGCCACCCGGGGGGGGTTTGCCGGGGAGCTGTTTTTT	CATRGGFAGELFF
TRBV19	NA	NA	TRBJ1-5	TGTGCCAGTAGTATGGTACACCAGCCCCAGCATTTT	CASSMVHQPQHF
TRBV7-3	TRBD1	once	TRBJ1-1	TGTGCCAGCAGCTTAAGGACAGGGACTGAAGCTTTCTTT	CASSLRTGTEAFF
TRBV5-1	TRBD1	NA	TRBJ2-3	TGCGCCAGCAGCTCGACAGGGGGTTTCTCGGATACGCAGTATTTT	CASSSTGGFSDTQYF
TRBV5-1	TRBD1	NA	TRBJ1-1	TGCGCCAGCACCCGGACAGGCCAGGGGACTGAAGCTTTCTTT	CASTRTGQGTEAFF
TRBV19	NA	few	TRBJ1-5	TGTGCCACCAACCCTCCGGGGAATCAGCCCCAGCATTTT	CATNPPGNQPQHF
TRBV27	TRBD1	NA	TRBJ1-2	TGTGCCAGCAGTTTTTACGGACAGGGAGCATTGAATGGCTACACCTTC	CASSFYGQGALNGYTF
TRBV2	NA	NA	TRBJ2-2	TGTGCCACCGAACCGAGGGCACAAAACACCGGGGAGCTGTTTTTT	CATEPRAQNTGELFF
TRBV6-5	TRBD2	once	TRBJ2-7	TGTGCCAGCAGGGACGGGGGGTCCTACGAGCAGTACTTC	CASRDGGSYEQYF
TRBV6-1	TRBD2	NA	TRBJ2-7	TGTGCCAGCAGTTTTCGCCGGGAGGGCTACGAGCAGTACTTC	CASSFRREGYEQYF
TRBV28	TRBD1	NA	TRBJ1-2	TGTGCCAGCAGTTCGGGACAGGGAAGATCTGGCTACACCTTC	CASSSGQGRSGYTF